Sequencing of this T cell receptor beta chain was carried out in a study of blood T cell repertoires in COVID-19. Study information: The origin of the acute and convalescent COVID-19 samples was the United States, Italy and Spain. T cells, B-cell-depleted T cells, or PBMCs supplied cDNA or gDNA.

This clone was seen only once. Per the original data handling: Estimation of nucleated cell counts relied on the amplification of reference gene primers. Here immunoSEQ multiplex PCR was the method, and the copy in TCRdb shows in-frame clones only, minus some. V and J calls and clone size are given by that table; D and trimming were obtained from the DNA. The sample yields more than 90,000 clones, approximately 81% seen once. Trimming left V 0 bases short and J 2 bases short, with 7 bases between. The V gene's germline CDR1 is SGHTA and CDR2 FQGTGA. The CDR3 runs to 14 residues. This TCR derives from a man aged 55-75 years with acute or convalescent COVID-19. The sequencing sample was made of peripheral blood. V and J are TRBV7-3 and TRBJ1-1; possible D gene TRBD1, 6 bases. CDR3 DNA: TGTGCCAGCAGCTTAACGGACAGAAACACTGAAGCTTTCTTT. Translating gives CASSLTDRNTEAFF. Full variable domain (remainder filled in from reference TRBV7-3 and TRBJ1-1): GAGVSQTPSNKVTEKGKYVELRCDPISGHTALYWYRQSLGQGPEFLIYFQGTGAADDSGLPNDRFFAVRPEGSVSTLKIQRTERGDSAVYLCASSLTDRNTEAFFGQGTRLTVV.